The 20 T cell receptor beta chains presented below share a single source sample, sequenced in a study of T cell responses to AZD1222 COVID-19 vaccine. Measured with immunoSEQ multiplex PCR; TCRdb has only the in-frame clones, and not every one. The table has around 180,000 clones, 85% to 90% seen once. Sequenced material: peripheral blood, taken 28 days after the second AZD1222 dose. The receptors shown here come from an adult who received the AZD1222 COVID-19 vaccine.

V usage is TRBV28 and J usage is TRBJ2-3; no clear D. Trimming took off 6 bases at V and 4 bases at J, with 11 bases between the two ends. CDR1 MDHEN and CDR2 SYDVKM come from the germline V gene. This CDR3 has 13 residues. The CDR3 bases are TGTGCCAGCAGCATGGAAGCTTCAGATACGCAGTATTTT. It yields the protein CASSMEASDTQYF.

The J gene is TRBJ2-5, the V gene TRBV6-5, with 9 bases that match TRBD1. V lost 6 bases, J lost 4 bases, and 9 bases stayed unmatched. The CDR3 consists of 15 residues. Germline V gene data show CDR1 as MNHEY and CDR2 as SVGAGI. Written as DNA, the CDR3 is TGTGCCAGCAGACCGACCGGACAGGGGCCAGAGACCCAGTACTTC. This translates into CASRPTGQGPETQYF.

V and J are TRBV4-3 and TRBJ2-2, with a tentative D call TRBD1 (6 bases). In germline, CDR1 is LGHNA, CDR2 YSLEER. CDR3 size: 15 residues. V gave up 4 bases and J gave up 2 bases, with 11 bases separating them. The CDR3 loop reads CASSRRDTNTGELFF. The DNA of the CDR3 is TGCGCCAGCAGCCGCCGGGACACAAACACCGGGGAGCTGTTTTTT.

In this sample, this clone turned up once. The chain links TRBV7-2 to TRBJ2-2; no clear D. Between the trimmed V and J ends, which lost 6 bases and 2 bases, there was a span of 13 bases. This CDR3 is 15 amino acids long. From germline, CDR1 is SGHTA and CDR2 FQGNSA. CDR3 nucleotide sequence: TGTGCCAGCAGTCCCGAGAGAGACAACACCGGGGAGCTGTTTTTT. Its protein product is CASSPERDNTGELFF.

This chain joins TRBV10-3 and TRBJ2-1; 10 bases match TRBD2. Trimming at V came to 6 bases and at J to 7 bases, leaving 9 bases not matched to a gene. The CDR3 loop spans 15 amino acids. Germline V gene lookup returns CDR1 ENHRY and CDR2 SYGVKD. This CDR3 is CAIRASGSPGNEQFF. CDR3 bases: TGTGCCATCAGGGCTAGCGGGAGCCCCGGGAATGAGCAGTTCTTC.

V is TRBV27 and J is TRBJ2-7, with D uncertain. Per germline, CDR1 MNHEY and CDR2 SMNVEV (reference sequence). The CDR3 has 11 amino acids. Trimming took off 8 bases at V and 5 bases at J, with 10 bases between the two ends. CDR3 DNA: TGTGCCAGCTCAAAAGGCGACGAGCAGTACTTC. Translated: CASSKGDEQYF.

The chain is built from TRBV28 and TRBJ1-5; 7 bases line up with TRBD1. The CDR3 length is 15 residues. The V and J ends lost 5 bases and 5 bases, in that order; junction bases with no gene match: 9. Germline loops: CDR1 MDHEN, CDR2 SYDVKM. CDR3 residues: CASSGDSLRDQPQHF. CDR3 DNA sequence: TGTGCCAGCAGTGGGGACAGCCTTAGGGATCAGCCCCAGCATTTT.

A note on this clone: This sample includes further DNA sequences coding for the same CDR3. The genes are TRBV5-1 and TRBJ1-4; D gene unclear. Germline CDR1 is SGHRS and CDR2 is YFSETQ. The V end was cut by 1 base, the J end by 0 bases, with 4 bases between. The CDR3 covers 14 residues. This chain's CDR3 is CASSLTATNEKLFF. CDR3 coding DNA: TGCGCCAGCAGCTTGACTGCAACTAATGAAAAACTGTTTTTT.

The chain combines TRBV7-2 with TRBJ2-1; TRBD2 aligns across 7 bases. Losses at the gene ends were 3 bases for V and 0 bases for J; bases not matched to a gene: 5. From germline, CDR1 is SGHTA and CDR2 FQGNSA. The CDR3 is 16 amino acids. The CDR3 region is CASSLDGTNSYNEQFF. Here the CDR3 DNA reads TGTGCCAGCAGCTTGGATGGGACTAACTCCTACAATGAGCAGTTCTTC.

The gene calls are TRBV28 and TRBJ1-3; D is unresolved. Germline-derived CDR1 and CDR2 are MDHEN and SYDVKM. This CDR3 has 14 amino acids. V was pared by 3 bases and J by 0 bases, with 6 bases between. The CDR3 nucleotides are TGTGCCAGCAGTTTCTTGGACTCTGGAAACACCATATATTTT. Its protein product is CASSFLDSGNTIYF.

The chain joins TRBV28 to TRBJ1-2; the D is unclear. This CDR3 comprises 13 residues. Trimming shortened V by 7 bases and J by 4 bases, and 13 bases separated the two germline ends. Germline lookup yields CDR1 MDHEN and CDR2 SYDVKM. The CDR3 is CASKGRATYGYTF. CDR3 DNA sequence: TGTGCCAGCAAAGGCAGAGCCACCTATGGCTACACCTTC.

The count of this clone is one. The rearrangement uses TRBV7-2 and TRBJ2-7, with a weak D call TRBD2 (6 bases). With 6 bases removed from V and 3 bases from J, the gap between germline ends came to 18 bases. Germline values: CDR1 SGHTA, CDR2 FQGNSA. The CDR3 contains 15 residues. CDR3 residues: CASRDRDSTFYEQYF. CDR3 nucleotides: TGTGCCAGCAGGGACCGGGACTCTACTTTCTACGAGCAGTACTTC. Variable domain in full (rest from reference TRBV7-2 and TRBJ2-7): GAGVSQSPSNKVTEKGKDVELRCDPISGHTALYWYRQSLGQGLEFLIYFQGNSAPDKSGLPSDRFSAERTGGSVSTLTIQRTQQEDSAVYLCASRDRDSTFYEQYFGPGTRLTVT.

The chain combines TRBV28 with TRBJ2-7; D is uncertain. The V gene lost 8 bases and the J gene lost 7 bases, with 18 bases spanning the gap. Germline V gene data show CDR1 as MDHEN and CDR2 as SYDVKM. The length of the CDR3 is 13 residues. The CDR3 reads CASEKPGPGEQYF. The CDR3 nucleotides read TGTGCCAGCGAAAAGCCGGGCCCTGGGGAGCAGTACTTC. The whole variable domain, remainder taken from reference TRBV28 and TRBJ2-7, is DVKVTQSSRYLVKRTGEKVFLECVQDMDHENMFWYRQDPGLGLRLIYFSYDVKMKEKGDIPEGYSVSREKKERFSLILESASTNQTSMYLCASEKPGPGEQYFGPGTRLTVT.

The genes are TRBV11-2 and TRBJ2-5, with a possible D match to TRBD2 (6 bases). Deletions cut 3 bases from V and 5 bases from J, with 19 bases between. Germline V CDR1 and CDR2: SGHAT, FQNNGV. The length of the CDR3 is 16 residues. The CDR3 DNA follows: TGTGCCAGCAGCTTGAGCGGAGGGGTGGTCTTGGAGACCCAGTACTTC. This translates into CASSLSGGVVLETQYF.

J is TRBJ2-1 and V is TRBV28; 9 nucleotides line up with TRBD1. The trim removed 2 bases at V and 9 bases at J, leaving 17 bases unmatched. Germline values: CDR1 MDHEN, CDR2 SYDVKM. The CDR3 is 18 residues long. The CDR3 loop reads CASSLRRLGQGLRGEQFF. The CDR3 nucleotides read TGTGCCAGCAGTTTAAGGCGATTGGGACAGGGCCTAAGGGGTGAGCAGTTCTTC.

The rearrangement links TRBV6-5 to TRBJ1-2; no clear D. The CDR3 is made up of 14 amino acids. Germline CDR1 and CDR2: MNHEY and SVGAGI. V was clipped by 7 bases and J by 4 bases, with 16 bases between them. As DNA, the CDR3 is TGTGCCAGCACCCCAGAACGGACGGCCTATGGCTACACCTTC. Its translation: CASTPERTAYGYTF.

This chain links TRBV2 with TRBJ1-6; unclear D gene. Trimming shortened V by 5 bases and J by 8 bases, and 4 bases separated the two germline ends. Germline values: CDR1 SNHLY, CDR2 FYNNEI. CDR3 length: 11 residues. The chain's CDR3 is CASSRDSPLHF. In nucleotides, the CDR3 is TGTGCCAGCAGTCGTGATTCACCCCTCCACTTT.

About this clone: A junction end diverges from the germline sequence, so it may reflect a read error. The chain links TRBV5-4 to TRBJ2-7; TRBD2 agrees at 8 bases. The CDR3 sequence is 11 residues long. Germline V CDR1 and CDR2: SGHNT, YYREEE (reference sequence). The CDR3: CASSGAGTRHF. In DNA, the CDR3 is TGTGCCAGCTCAGGGGCCGGGACTAGACACTTC.

The chain joins TRBV28 to TRBJ1-5; D unresolved. With 5 bases removed from V and 7 bases from J, the gap between germline ends came to 15 bases. CDR3 length: 14 amino acids. The germline V gene has CDR1 MDHEN and CDR2 SYDVKM. CDR3 nucleotide sequence: TGTGCCAGCAGTCAAGGGCCGGGAGGGCAGCCCCAGCATTTT. Encoded protein: CASSQGPGGQPQHF.

This clone was detected only once. V usage is TRBV9 and J usage is TRBJ2-2; D may correspond to TRBD1 or TRBD2 (5 bases each). Germline V gene lookup returns CDR1 SGDLS and CDR2 YYNGEE. V shed 0 bases and J shed 7 bases, with 13 bases lying between them. The CDR3 totals 15 residues. This CDR3 reads CASSVVSGSIGELFF. The CDR3 DNA reads as TGTGCCAGCAGCGTAGTTTCAGGGAGTATCGGGGAGCTGTTTTTT.